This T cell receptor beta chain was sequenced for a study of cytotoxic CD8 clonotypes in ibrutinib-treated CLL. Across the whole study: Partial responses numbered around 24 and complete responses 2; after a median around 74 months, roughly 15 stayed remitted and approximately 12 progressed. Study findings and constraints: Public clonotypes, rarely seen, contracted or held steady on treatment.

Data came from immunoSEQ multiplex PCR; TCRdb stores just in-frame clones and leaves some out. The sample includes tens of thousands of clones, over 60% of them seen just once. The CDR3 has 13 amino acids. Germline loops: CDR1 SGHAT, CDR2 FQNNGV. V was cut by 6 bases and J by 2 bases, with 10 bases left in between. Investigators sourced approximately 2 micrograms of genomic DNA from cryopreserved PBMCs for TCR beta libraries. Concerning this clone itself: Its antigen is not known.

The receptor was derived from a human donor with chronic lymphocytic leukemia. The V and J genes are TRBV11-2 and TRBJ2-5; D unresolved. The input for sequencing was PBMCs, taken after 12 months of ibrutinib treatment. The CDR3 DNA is TGTGCCAGCAGTCCGAGGATACAAGAGACCCAGTACTTC. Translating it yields CASSPRIQETQYF.